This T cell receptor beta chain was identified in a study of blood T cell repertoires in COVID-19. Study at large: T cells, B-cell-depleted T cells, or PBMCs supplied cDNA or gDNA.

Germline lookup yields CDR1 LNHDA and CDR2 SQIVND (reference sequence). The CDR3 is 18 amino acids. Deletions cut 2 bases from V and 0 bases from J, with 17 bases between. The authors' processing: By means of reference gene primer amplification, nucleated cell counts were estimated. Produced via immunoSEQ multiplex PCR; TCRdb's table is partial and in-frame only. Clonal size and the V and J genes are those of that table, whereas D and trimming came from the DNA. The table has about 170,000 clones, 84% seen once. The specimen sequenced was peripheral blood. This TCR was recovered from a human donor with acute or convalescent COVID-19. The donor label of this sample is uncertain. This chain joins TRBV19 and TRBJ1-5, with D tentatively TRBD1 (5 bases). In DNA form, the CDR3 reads TGTGCCAGTAGTATAATCCCAGGGCTCGGCTATAGCAATCAGCCCCAGCATTTT. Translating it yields CASSIIPGLGYSNQPQHF.